Below are 6 T cell receptor beta chains sequenced from a single sample in a study of shared clonotypes between healthy human individuals (dated by TCRdb to the early 2020s). Libraries were built with the immunoSEQ multiplex PCR assay. Drawn from immuneACCESS, this table holds only the in-frame rearrangements with V and J called that TCRdb kept. Clones are partly lost; checked studies trace under half to an unresolved V gene and leave the rest unexplained. For this sample there are more than 500,000 clones; roughly 95% appear just once. The ten largest account for about 0.06% of the sample. The sample was naive CD4+ T cells sorted from blood. The cell subset or site label on this specimen signifies: CD45RA+ positively selected. These receptors were taken from a woman aged 30 to 39 in good health.

The rearrangement joins TRBV4-2 to TRBJ1-1; D unclear. Trimming cost V 0 bases and J 3 bases, with 11 bases left between them. The germline V gene encodes CDR1 LGHNA and CDR2 YNFKEQ. The CDR3 is made up of 15 amino acids. CDR3: CASSQEGRRYTEAFF. The CDR3 coding sequence is TGTGCCAGCAGCCAAGAGGGGAGGCGGTACACTGAAGCTTTCTTT.

The genes are TRBV5-1 and TRBJ2-5, with D perhaps being TRBD1 or TRBD2 (5 bases each). CDR3 length: 14 residues. Trimming took 2 bases from V and 4 from J, leaving 12 bases between them. Germline V gives CDR1 SGHRS, CDR2 YFSETQ. The CDR3 here is CASSLSGTSETQYF. DNA for the CDR3: TGCGCCAGCAGCTTATCCGGGACCTCAGAGACCCAGTACTTC.

This clone appeared a single time. For the CDR3, the DNA is TGTGCCAGCAGTGAACAAGGGTTCTATGGCTACACCTTC. Protein sequence: CASSEQGFYGYTF. This chain joins TRBV6-1 and TRBJ1-2; D is uncertain. Per germline, CDR1 MNHNS and CDR2 SASEGT. This CDR3 has 13 residues. Deletions cut 2 bases from V and 4 bases from J, with 8 bases between.

The J gene is TRBJ1-2, the V gene TRBV6-5; TRBD1 aligns across 7 bases. Germline loops: CDR1 MNHEY, CDR2 SVGAGI. The CDR3 has 13 amino acids. The V and J ends lost 6 bases and 8 bases, in that order; junction bases with no gene match: 9. The CDR3 nucleotides read TGTGCCAGCAGGACACCAGGGGGGGTCGGCTACACCTTC. This translates into CASRTPGGVGYTF.

The chain joins TRBV4-2 to TRBJ2-1, with 11 bases aligning to TRBD2. The CDR3 has 17 amino acids. The trim removed 7 bases at V and 2 bases at J, leaving 10 bases unmatched. CDR1 is LGHNA, CDR2 YNFKEQ, per germline. CDR3 in amino acids: CASTQRLAGPPYNEQFF. CDR3 nucleotide sequence: TGTGCCAGCACCCAGAGACTAGCGGGGCCCCCCTACAATGAGCAGTTCTTC.

This rearrangement joins TRBV19 to TRBJ1-5; D might be TRBD1 (5 bases). With 9 bases removed from V and 6 bases from J, the gap between germline ends came to 15 bases. Germline V gives CDR1 LNHDA, CDR2 SQIVND (reference sequence). The CDR3 length is 13 residues. Here the CDR3 DNA reads TGTGCCAGCTATCCAGGGATCGGTCAGCCCCAGCATTTT. Its protein is CASYPGIGQPQHF.